This T cell receptor (beta chain) was retrieved from a study of shared clonotypes between healthy human individuals. This CDR3 has 14 amino acids. Germline V CDR1 and CDR2: MDHEN, SYDVKM. Between the trimmed V and J ends, which lost 10 bases and 4 bases, there was a span of 19 bases. The assay was immunoSEQ multiplex PCR, and TCRdb's table has in-frame clones only and misses some. Found here are approximately 530,000 clones, 95% to 97% of them singletons; the top ten hold approximately 0.06%. Every one of the donors was a Caucasian adult that lived in Nashville, Tennessee. This clonotype was sampled from a woman in her twenties or thirties in good health. V usage is TRBV28 and J usage is TRBJ1-2; TRBD1 is a possible D gene (5 bases). Input material: naive CD4+ T cells sorted from blood. Subset specified: CD45RA+ positively selected. The CDR3: CATNTGIFVYGYTF. CDR3 in DNA: TGTGCCACCAATACAGGAATCTTTGTCTATGGCTACACCTTC.